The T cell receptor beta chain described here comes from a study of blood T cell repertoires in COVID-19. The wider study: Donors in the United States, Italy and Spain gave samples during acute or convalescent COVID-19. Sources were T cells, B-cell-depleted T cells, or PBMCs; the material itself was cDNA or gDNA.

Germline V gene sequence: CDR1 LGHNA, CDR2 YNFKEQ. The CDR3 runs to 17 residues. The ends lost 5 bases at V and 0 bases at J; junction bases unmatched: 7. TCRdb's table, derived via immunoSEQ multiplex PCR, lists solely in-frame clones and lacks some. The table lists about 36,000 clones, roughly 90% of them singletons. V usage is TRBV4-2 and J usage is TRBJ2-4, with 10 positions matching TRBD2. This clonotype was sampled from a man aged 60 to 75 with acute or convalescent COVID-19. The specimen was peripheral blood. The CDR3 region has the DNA TGTGCCAGCAGCTACGGACTAGCGGCAGTAGCCAAAAACATTCAGTACTTC. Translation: CASSYGLAAVAKNIQYF.